This entry concerns a single T cell receptor (beta chain). Its specificity is unknown. The data originate from a study of cytomegalovirus exposure and HLA in healthy donors. Notes on the study in general: Among the CMV-associated chains, a few were confirmed in vitro as specific for CMV antigens.

The V gene end was trimmed by 4 bases and the J gene end by 1 base; junction bases not matched to a gene: 2. The germline CDR1 and CDR2 sequences are MNHNY and SVGAGI (reference sequence). This CDR3 comprises 14 residues. These donors were members of the roughly 110-subject validation cohort, a group separate from the approximately 670-subject first cohort. Libraries were prepared by immunoSEQ multiplex PCR; TCRdb keeps only in-frame clonotypes and omits some of them. Of about 330,000 clones listed, about nine tenths are singletons. The sequenced sample was PBMCs. V is TRBV6-6 and J is TRBJ2-3; 7 bases agree with TRBD2. This TCR derives from a young woman in good health and CMV-seropositive. The CDR3 protein is CASSFAGGTDTQYF. The CDR3 bases are TGTGCCAGCAGTTTCGCGGGAGGCACAGATACGCAGTATTTT.